Listed here are 30 T cell receptor beta chains from one sample, sequenced in a study of CD8 T cells in Susac syndrome. The RNA input was 0.5 to 1 ug, and it was reverse transcribed with random hexamers. TCRdb re-analysed the immunoSEQ multiplex PCR reads in MiXCR, keeping a single row per CDR3 protein. The sample shows 200,000 to 300,000 distinct CDR3 sequences, around 96% of them seen only once. The sequencing sample was made of CD4+ T cells from PBMCs. Receptors were obtained from a human donor with Susac syndrome.

V gene TRBV5-1 combines with J gene TRBJ2-3; D gene unclear. The CDR3 is 13 residues long. The germline V gene encodes CDR1 SGHRS and CDR2 YFSETQ. V lost 4 bases and J 4 bases, leaving 10 bases between the germline ends. The CDR3: CASSTPEADTQYF. DNA of the CDR3: TGCGCCAGCAGCACCCCAGAGGCAGATACGCAGTATTTT. Based on the CDR3 plus reference TRBV5-1 and TRBJ2-3, the full variable domain is KAGVTQTPRYLIKTRGQQVTLSCSPISGHRSVSWYQQTPGQGLQFLFEYFSETQRNKGNFPGRFSGRQFSNSRSEMNVSTLELGDSALYLCASSTPEADTQYFGPGTRLTVL.

J is TRBJ1-2 and V is TRBV18; perhaps TRBD1 as D (6 bases). Germline CDR1 is KGHSH and CDR2 is LQKENI. Trimming took off 3 bases at V and 5 bases at J, with 13 bases between the two ends. CDR3 length equals 14 residues. This chain's CDR3 is CASSPPDSAYGYTF. CDR3 nucleotides: TGTGCCAGCTCACCTCCGGACAGTGCATATGGCTACACCTTC.

The rearrangement links TRBV1 to TRBJ2-7; TRBD2, the table's D call, was not compared with the DNA. TRBV1 is marked as a pseudogene. The CDR3 has 14 residues. CDR3: CTSSQIAGGGEQYF. The CDR3 DNA reads TGCACCAGCAGCCAGATAGCGGGAGGCGGCGAGCAGTACTTC.

The chain is built from TRBV12-3 or TRBV12-4 and TRBJ1-2; 7 positions match TRBD1. The CDR3 runs to 14 residues. The V and J ends lost 4 bases and 5 bases, in that order; junction bases with no gene match: 7. CDR3 nucleotide sequence: TGTGCCAGCAGTTCGACAGGGACGGGATATGGCTACACCTTC. Translation gives CASSSTGTGYGYTF.

The rearrangement links TRBV9 to TRBJ1-3; D gene ambiguous. The CDR3 covers 16 residues. Germline V lookup: CDR1 SGDLS, CDR2 YYNGEE. The V end was cut by 0 bases, the J end by 0 bases, with 10 bases between. The CDR3 region has the DNA TGTGCCAGCAGCGTAGAGGAACCGCTCTCTGGAAACACCATATATTTT. Its translation is CASSVEEPLSGNTIYF.

In this sample, this clonotype turned up once. The chain couples TRBV23-1 to TRBJ2-7; D possibly corresponds to TRBD2 (5 bases). TRBV23-1 is recorded as an ORF, its role being uncertain. The V end was cut by 7 bases, the J end by 6 bases, with 10 bases between. This CDR3 has 11 residues. For the CDR3, the DNA is TGCGCCAGCATCCTTCGGGGCGAGCAGTACTTC. Amino acid sequence: CASILRGEQYF.

The V call is TRBV19, the J call TRBJ2-1, with 10 bases matching TRBD2. The ends lost 4 bases at V and 4 bases at J; junction bases unmatched: 4. This CDR3 spans 15 amino acids. The germline V gene has CDR1 LNHDA and CDR2 SQIVND (reference sequence). As DNA, the CDR3 is TGTGCCAGTAGTACCGCTAGCGGGGGTTACAATGAGCAGTTCTTC. As protein: CASSTASGGYNEQFF.

The chain links TRBV2 to TRBJ2-3, with D maybe TRBD2 (6 bases). This CDR3 contains 14 residues. Per germline, CDR1 SNHLY and CDR2 FYNNEI. The V gene lost 6 bases and the J gene lost 2 bases, with 12 bases spanning the gap. CDR3 sequence (DNA): TGTGCCAGCAGCGGCGGGACCATCACAGATACGCAGTATTTT. Its protein is CASSGGTITDTQYF.

This clonotype has a single count. The CDR3 DNA reads as TGTGCCAGCAGTGCGGGAGCGGGCCGACTCAGTGAGCAGTTCTTC. Translating gives CASSAGAGRLSEQFF. The chain employs TRBV25-1 and TRBJ2-1, with a possible D match to TRBD2 (6 bases). With 4 bases removed from V and 9 bases from J, the gap between germline ends came to 19 bases. The CDR3 spans 15 residues. Germline-derived CDR1 and CDR2 are MGHDK and SYGVNS.

This rearrangement joins TRBV20-1 to TRBJ1-5; D remains unclear. V lost 3 bases to trimming and J lost 3 bases, with 6 bases between them. Per germline, CDR1 DFQATT and CDR2 SNEGSKA (reference sequence). The CDR3 is 12 amino acids. CDR3 protein: CSASGINQPQHF. The CDR3 DNA reads as TGCAGTGCTAGTGGAATCAATCAGCCCCAGCATTTT.

The chain employs TRBV25-1 and TRBJ2-5, with D maybe TRBD2 (5 bases). CDR1 is MGHDK and CDR2 is SYGVNS in the germline V gene. Trimming shortened V by 6 bases and J by 5 bases, and 13 bases separated the two germline ends. This CDR3 contains 13 residues. The CDR3 spells CASRATSWETQYF. The CDR3 bases are TGTGCCAGCAGAGCTACTAGTTGGGAGACCCAGTACTTC.

The chain couples TRBV5-1 to TRBJ2-1, with 8 positions matching TRBD2. CDR1 is SGHRS and CDR2 is YFSETQ in the germline V gene. Trimming removed 2 bases from V and 4 bases from J; junction bases left unmatched: 5. The CDR3 extends over 15 amino acids. The CDR3 is CASSLFSGTYNEQFF. The DNA for the CDR3 is TGCGCCAGCAGCTTATTTAGCGGGACTTACAATGAGCAGTTCTTC.

This chain joins TRBV24-1 and TRBJ2-2; no definite D call. Germline-derived CDR1 and CDR2 are KGHDR and SFDVKD. Trimming cost V 0 bases and J 5 bases, with 6 bases left between them. The CDR3 runs to 14 residues. The CDR3, as DNA: TGTGCCACCAGTGATTTGCAATCAACCGGGGAGCTGTTTTTT. Translation: CATSDLQSTGELFF.

V gene TRBV20-1 combines with J gene TRBJ1-2, with D unclear. Trimming took 0 bases from V and 6 from J, leaving 17 bases between them. The CDR3 extends over 15 amino acids. Germline CDR1 is DFQATT and CDR2 is SNEGSKA (reference sequence). CDR3 sequence reads: CSARDGAGRYHGYTF. CDR3 nucleotides: TGCAGTGCTAGAGATGGAGCAGGCCGGTACCATGGCTACACCTTC.

The V gene is TRBV30, the J gene TRBJ2-5; TRBD1 might be the D (6 bases). Germline V gene sequence: CDR1 GTSNPN, CDR2 SVGIG (reference sequence). Trimming left V 8 bases short and J 6 bases short, with 16 bases between. The CDR3 runs 12 residues. This CDR3 is CAASGTGKTQYF. For the CDR3, the DNA is TGTGCCGCCTCCGGCACAGGGAAGACCCAGTACTTC.

The chain couples TRBV20-1 to TRBJ1-5; D remains ambiguous. Trimming took off 6 bases at V and 1 base at J, with 10 bases between the two ends. CDR1 DFQATT and CDR2 SNEGSKA come from the germline V gene (reference sequence). The CDR3 loop spans 13 amino acids. The CDR3 DNA is TGCAGTGCCACGCAGGTCAGCAATCAGCCCCAGCATTTT. Translated: CSATQVSNQPQHF.

The V and J genes are TRBV14 and TRBJ2-1, with 12 bases that match TRBD2. Germline V CDR1 and CDR2: SGHDN, FVKESK. The CDR3 has 16 residues. Trimming cost V 4 bases and J 4 bases; bases outside gene matches: 5. The CDR3 sequence: CASSRLAGGTYNEQFF. The DNA of the CDR3 is TGTGCCAGCAGCCGCCTAGCGGGAGGGACATACAATGAGCAGTTCTTC.

The chain is built from TRBV12-3 or TRBV12-4 and TRBJ2-2; the match to TRBD1 covers 8 bases. CDR3 size: 15 residues. J lost 4 bases, V lost 1 base, and 2 bases had no gene match. The CDR3 reads CASSLGDRITGELFF. The CDR3 DNA follows: TGTGCCAGCAGTTTAGGGGACAGGATCACCGGGGAGCTGTTTTTT.

The rearrangement uses TRBV7-3 and TRBJ2-1, with TRBD2 identical over 8 bases. V lost 0 bases to trimming and J lost 9 bases; unmatched junction nucleotides: 7. CDR1 is SGHTA, CDR2 FQGTGA, per germline. This CDR3 comprises 15 residues. The CDR3 DNA reads TGTGCCAGCAGCTTAACCAGCGGGAGTACGATTGAGCAGTTCTTC. Amino acids: CASSLTSGSTIEQFF. Filled out from reference TRBV7-3 and TRBJ2-1, the complete variable domain reads GAGVSQTPSNKVTEKGKYVELRCDPISGHTALYWYRQSLGQGPEFLIYFQGTGAADDSGLPNDRFFAVRPEGSVSTLKIQRTERGDSAVYLCASSLTSGSTIEQFFGPGTRLTVL.

The chain is built from TRBV9 and TRBJ2-1, with a possible D match to TRBD2 (6 bases). Trimming removed 4 bases at V and 5 bases at J, with 10 bases between. Germline CDR1 reads SGDLS; CDR2 reads YYNGEE. The CDR3 spans 13 residues. The CDR3 bases are TGTGCCAGCAGCTCGGGAGTTGACAATGAGCAGTTCTTC. As protein: CASSSGVDNEQFF.

The chain uses TRBV30 and TRBJ2-3; a weak D match, TRBD2 (5 bases). The V end was cut by 3 bases, the J end by 0 bases, with 16 bases between. CDR1 GTSNPN and CDR2 SVGIG come from the germline V gene (reference sequence). The CDR3 is 16 amino acids. This chain's CDR3 is CAWRKGLTRSTDTQYF. The CDR3 bases are TGTGCCTGGAGGAAAGGACTGACTCGGAGCACAGATACGCAGTATTTT.

V usage is TRBV11-2 and J usage is TRBJ2-7; D may be TRBD1 or TRBD2 (5 bases each). This CDR3 comprises 16 residues. Germline values: CDR1 SGHAT, CDR2 FQNNGV. The ends were cut back, 4 bases at V and 1 base at J, with 17 bases in the middle. The CDR3 reads CASSSISGDHSYEQYF. CDR3 coding DNA: TGTGCCAGCAGCTCAATTTCCGGGGACCATTCCTACGAGCAGTACTTC.

The V call is TRBV6-6, the J call TRBJ2-3; possibly TRBD1 for D (6 bases). V lost 6 bases and J lost 3, with 16 bases in between. This CDR3 is built from 15 residues. In germline, CDR1 is MNHNY, CDR2 SVGAGI (reference sequence). CDR3 sequence: CASRKQGPGTDTQYF. CDR3 nucleotides: TGTGCCAGCAGGAAACAGGGCCCTGGAACAGATACGCAGTATTTT.

J is TRBJ2-5 and V is TRBV3-1; no firm D call. V lost 1 base, J lost 6 bases, and 12 bases lay in between. Germline V gene lookup returns CDR1 LGHDT and CDR2 YNNKEL (reference sequence). CDR3 length: 14 amino acids. The CDR3 loop is CASSQAQAVKTQYF. CDR3 bases: TGTGCCAGCAGCCAAGCCCAGGCTGTCAAGACCCAGTACTTC.

DNA for the CDR3: TGCGCCAGCAGCCTCCACAGGGAGACTAGCGGGAAGGACAGCTACGAGCAGTACTTC. This codes for CASSLHRETSGKDSYEQYF. The chain uses TRBV5-1 and TRBJ2-7, with 11 bases fitting TRBD2. V was pared by 4 bases and J by 3 bases, with 18 bases of the junction left unmatched. This CDR3 has 19 amino acids. Germline CDR1 is SGHRS and CDR2 is YFSETQ.

V is TRBV20-1 and J is TRBJ2-1; 11 nucleotides agree with TRBD2. The germline gives CDR1 DFQATT, CDR2 SNEGSKA (reference sequence). V lost 3 bases to trimming and J lost 5 bases; unmatched junction nucleotides: 6. This CDR3 contains 15 residues. CDR3 coding DNA: TGCAGTGCTAGCCCCCTAGCGGGAGGCAACAATGAGCAGTTCTTC. Encoded protein: CSASPLAGGNNEQFF.

This chain links TRBV24-1 with TRBJ1-5, with TRBD1 matching over 7 bases. Germline CDR1 KGHDR, CDR2 SFDVKD. This CDR3 is built from 15 residues. The trim removed 9 bases at V and 2 bases at J, leaving 9 bases unmatched. CDR3 in DNA: TGTGCCACCGCGACAGGGCTGGGTGGCAATCAGCCCCAGCATTTT. It translates to CATATGLGGNQPQHF.

The chain couples TRBV14 to TRBJ2-5; 8 nucleotides match TRBD2. Losses at the gene ends were 4 bases for V and 5 bases for J; bases not matched to a gene: 21. Looked up from germline, CDR1 is SGHDN and CDR2 is FVKESK. The CDR3 is made up of 19 amino acids. DNA for the CDR3: TGTGCCAGCAGCCCAGCTGCTGGGTTTGTAGCGGGATCGGGGGAGACCCAGTACTTC. Translated: CASSPAAGFVAGSGETQYF.

The chain links TRBV27 to TRBJ1-2, with D possibly matching TRBD1 (5 bases). The length of the CDR3 is 12 residues. V lost 8 bases, J lost 5 bases, and 12 bases lay in between. The germline V gene encodes CDR1 MNHEY and CDR2 SMNVEV (reference sequence). CDR3 sequence (DNA): TGTGCCAGCGGGGCGGGAGAATATGGCTACACCTTC. Its protein product is CASGAGEYGYTF.

The J gene is TRBJ2-1, the V gene TRBV3-1; a possible D gene is TRBD2 (5 bases). Germline V gene lookup returns CDR1 LGHDT and CDR2 YNNKEL (reference sequence). The CDR3 is 15 amino acids. V lost 3 bases and J 5 bases, leaving 14 bases between the germline ends. CDR3 nucleotide sequence: TGTGCCAGCAGCCATGACACTAGTCAACACAATGAGCAGTTCTTC. It codes for CASSHDTSQHNEQFF.